This TCR beta chain originates from a study of blood T cell repertoires in COVID-19 (dated by TCRdb to about 2020). With regard to the full study: The collaborator samples originated in the United States, Italy and Spain and spanned the acute and convalescent phases of COVID-19. The prospective study material was composed of cDNA or gDNA derived from T cells, B-cell-depleted T cells, or PBMCs. The samples were drawn from the first 160 participants of the ongoing ImmuneRACE study and from 1,254 subjects provided by 6 global collaborators. HLA class I and class II types, where available, came from metadata supplied by the sample provider rather than from assay-based typing. The repertoires were made available in a free public database intended to serve as a resource for research on the immune response to SARS-CoV-2. A de-identified subject ID, COVID-19 status, age in years and sex were almost always included in the sample metadata. Subjects who had been exposed to COVID-19, were actively infected with it, or had recovered from it provided the deeply sampled blood TCRbeta repertoires that made up the dataset.

The immunoSEQ Assay, a bias-controlled multiplex PCR, was used to amplify TCRbeta CDR3 regions from genomic DNA. The paper's data handling went like this. The number of nucleated cells in each sample was estimated from the amplification of reference gene primers within the assay. Sequence reads were collapsed and filtered to measure the absolute abundance of every unique TCRbeta CDR3 rearrangement. For each sample, productive Simpson clonality was calculated as the square root of Simpson's diversity index over productive rearrangements. What TCRdb holds here is the immuneACCESS table cut down to in-frame rearrangements. Part of the clones is not present; checked against another copy, under half of the missing clones reflect an unresolved V gene, and the others are unexplained. Clonal size and the V and J genes are those of that table, whereas D and trimming came from the DNA. For this sample the table gives approximately 300,000 clones, of which around nine tenths were detected only once. 6% to 7% of the sample is in the top ten clones.

As regards this clone: Its specific antigen is unknown. Per-nucleotide qualities are absent, and no much larger clonotype sits a single base away.

V is pared back by 4 bases and J by 0 bases, with 13 bases lying between the germline termini. Measured from the cysteine to the phenylalanine, the CDR3 is 16 residues long. Of the read, only the CDR3 DNA is kept; its 48 bases are in frame from base 1. Taken from the germline V gene, the CDR1 and CDR2 loops are SNHLY and FYNNEI. Results and caveats for the whole study, not just this receptor: The amount of clinical and demographic metadata varied by source and participant and was provided uncurated.

One collaborating source in Seattle enrolled patients while the patients were actively infected and followed the patients over time throughout the course of disease. Whole blood was collected in K2EDTA tubes by collaborating institutions according to the institutions' own protocols. For TCRbeta analysis, collaborators shipped samples in one of three forms: frozen whole blood, isolated PBMCs, or DNA extracted from either of those sample types. Source material: peripheral blood. This TCR was recovered from a woman aged 25 to 45 with COVID-19, enrolled during active disease. The rearranged segments are TRBV2 and TRBJ2-1; TRBD2 is a weak D gene call, 6 bases matching. The DNA sequence reads TGTGCCAGCAGTGGGAGGGAGCGTCCCTCCTACAATGAGCAGTTCTTC. Its protein product is CASSGRERPSYNEQFF.